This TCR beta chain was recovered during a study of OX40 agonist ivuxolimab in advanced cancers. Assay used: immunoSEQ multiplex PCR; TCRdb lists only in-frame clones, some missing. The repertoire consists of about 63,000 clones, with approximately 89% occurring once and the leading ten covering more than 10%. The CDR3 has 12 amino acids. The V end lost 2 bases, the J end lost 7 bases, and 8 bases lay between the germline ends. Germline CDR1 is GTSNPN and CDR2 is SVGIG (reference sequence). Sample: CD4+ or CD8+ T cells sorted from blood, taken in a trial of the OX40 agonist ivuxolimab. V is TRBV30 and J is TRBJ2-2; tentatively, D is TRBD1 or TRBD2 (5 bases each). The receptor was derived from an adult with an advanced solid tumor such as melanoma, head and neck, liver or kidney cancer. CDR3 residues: CAWSLGVGELFF. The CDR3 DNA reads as TGTGCCTGGAGTTTGGGGGTCGGGGAGCTGTTTTTT.